Presented here are 20 T cell receptor beta chains from one specimen sequenced in a study of T cells in Graves' hyperthyroidism and ophthalmopathy. RNA transcripts served as the template for amplifying TCR beta CDR3 regions. HTBI primers drove first-round RT-PCR of the TCR CDR3. One entry per CDR3 protein, called by TCRdb with MiXCR from the multiplex PCR reads. The data show under 350,000 distinct CDR3 sequences, with about 13% seen just once and roughly 8.2% held by the top ten. Sequencing input: blood. The source of these receptors is a woman in her forties with Graves' hyperthyroidism.

This clonotype was seen more than once but under ten times. At one of its ends the junction is not consistent with the germline gene, which may arise from a read error. The chain carries TRBV15 and TRBJ2-3; the match to TRBD2 covers 10 bases. This CDR3 has 18 residues. In germline, CDR1 is LNHNV, CDR2 YYDKDF (reference sequence). This CDR3 reads CATGRDAASGSPTDTQYF. CDR3 DNA sequence: TGTGCCACCGGCAGAGATGCGGCTAGCGGGAGCCCCACAGATACGCAGTATTTT.

This clonotype was counted only a few times. The V gene is TRBV19, the J gene TRBJ1-3; D ambiguous. The CDR3 length is 13 residues. Germline V gene sequence: CDR1 LNHDA, CDR2 SQIVND (reference sequence). V was shortened by 2 bases and J by 6 bases, with 8 bases between the two germline ends. The DNA for the CDR3 is TGTGCCAGTAGTATATTATCAGCAAACACCATATATTTT. Translating it yields CASSILSANTIYF.

At least ten counts were recorded for this clonotype. The V and J genes are TRBV7-2 and TRBJ1-6; D gene uncertain. The ends were cut back, 2 bases at V and 7 bases at J, with 12 bases in the middle. The CDR3 consists of 15 residues. Germline V lookup: CDR1 SGHTA, CDR2 FQGNSA. CDR3 sequence reads: CASSLSQTQNSPLHF. The CDR3 bases are TGTGCCAGCAGCTTAAGCCAGACACAGAATTCACCCCTCCACTTT.

This clonotype was seen at least ten times. This chain links TRBV20-1 with TRBJ2-1, with D hard to call. The CDR3 has 13 residues. The V gene lost 0 bases and the J gene lost 4 bases, with 7 bases spanning the gap. CDR1 is DFQATT, CDR2 SNEGSKA, per germline (reference sequence). CDR3 nucleotides: TGCAGTGCTAGAGAATCCTATTACAATGAGCAGTTCTTC. Its translation: CSARESYYNEQFF.

The chain joins TRBV9 to TRBJ2-3; D is ambiguous. Trimming took off 0 bases at V and 3 bases at J, with 11 bases between the two ends. Germline values: CDR1 SGDLS, CDR2 YYNGEE. This CDR3 spans 15 amino acids. CDR3 in amino acids: CASSVESAPTDTQYF. In DNA form, the CDR3 reads TGTGCCAGCAGCGTAGAGAGCGCCCCTACAGATACGCAGTATTTT.

This clonotype came up many times. The chain recombines TRBV6-1 with TRBJ2-1; D is ambiguous. CDR1 and CDR2 from the germline V gene are MNHNS and SASEGT. This CDR3 is built from 12 residues. Trimming removed 11 bases from V and 6 bases from J, with 14 bases in between. The CDR3 reads CALSRLFNEQFF. In DNA form, the CDR3 reads TGTGCCCTTAGTAGGCTTTTCAATGAGCAGTTCTTC.

This clonotype appeared many times. CDR3 amino acids: CASSPRTVLNQPQHF. As DNA, the CDR3 is TGTGCCAGCAGCCCTCGGACAGTTCTCAATCAGCCCCAGCATTTT. The V and J genes are TRBV3-1 and TRBJ1-5; the D gene is possibly TRBD1 (6 bases). The V gene lost 4 bases and the J gene lost 3 bases, with 13 bases spanning the gap. Germline V lookup: CDR1 LGHDT, CDR2 YNNKEL (reference sequence). This CDR3 region has 15 residues. Filled out from reference TRBV3-1 and TRBJ1-5, the complete variable domain reads DTAVSQTPKYLVTQMGNDKSIKCEQNLGHDTMYWYKQDSKKFLKIMFSYNNKELIINETVPNRFSPKSPDKAHLNLHINSLELGDSAVYFCASSPRTVLNQPQHFGDGTRLSIL.

This clonotype was seen a few times. The chain carries TRBV3-1 and TRBJ1-6; a possible D gene is TRBD1 (5 bases). CDR1 and CDR2 from the germline V gene are LGHDT and YNNKEL (reference sequence). V dropped 1 base and J dropped 7 bases, with 14 bases sitting between them. The CDR3 runs 16 residues. The CDR3 loop is CASSQGTVGPNSPLHF. CDR3 sequence (DNA): TGTGCCAGCAGCCAAGGGACGGTGGGGCCGAATTCACCCCTCCACTTT. Looking up the rest from reference TRBV3-1 and TRBJ1-6 gives the full variable domain: DTAVSQTPKYLVTQMGNDKSIKCEQNLGHDTMYWYKQDSKKFLKIMFSYNNKELIINETVPNRFSPKSPDKAHLNLHINSLELGDSAVYFCASSQGTVGPNSPLHFGNGTRLTVT.

Remarks on this clonotype: A much larger clonotype is one base distant, so this may be a read error. The chain links TRBV6-1 to TRBJ1-1, with D tentatively TRBD1 (5 bases). Trimming cost V 7 bases and J 4 bases, with 19 bases left between them. The CDR3 covers 15 residues. CDR1 and CDR2 from the germline V gene are MNHNS and SASEGT. CDR3 nucleotides: TGTGCCAGCAAGGGGCAGGGAGTCCAGAGCACTGAAGCTTTCTTT. Its translation: CASKGQGVQSTEAFF.

This clonotype was counted many times. The V gene is TRBV11-1, the J gene TRBJ1-2, with D possibly matching TRBD1 (5 bases). The germline CDR1 and CDR2 sequences are SGHAT and FQDESV (reference sequence). This CDR3 is 14 amino acids long. The germline V and J ends were trimmed by 5 bases and 5 bases, with 15 bases remaining between them. CDR3 sequence (DNA): TGTGCCAGCAGCACTGGGGGACCGATTTATGGCTACACCTTC. This codes for CASSTGGPIYGYTF.

This clonotype was counted at least ten times. Here the CDR3 DNA reads TGTGCCAGCAGAAACAGGGACTTAAACACAGATACGCAGTATTTT. Encoded protein: CASRNRDLNTDTQYF. J is TRBJ2-3 and V is TRBV28; perhaps D is TRBD1 or TRBD2 (6 bases each). V was shortened by 6 bases and J by 2 bases, with 15 bases between the two germline ends. The germline V gene encodes CDR1 MDHEN and CDR2 SYDVKM. The CDR3 totals 15 residues.

This clonotype appeared many times. The chain carries TRBV12-3 or TRBV12-4 and TRBJ2-5; unclear D gene. The CDR3 totals 11 residues. Trimming removed 1 base from V and 9 bases from J, with 6 bases in between. CDR3 region: CASSLEGPQYF. The CDR3, as DNA: TGTGCCAGCAGTTTAGAGGGTCCCCAGTACTTC.

This clonotype was seen repeatedly, ten times or more. The chain combines TRBV28 with TRBJ2-1; 13 positions agree with TRBD2. J was trimmed by 4 bases and V by 4 bases; bases with no gene match: 10. The CDR3 length is 18 residues. Germline assignment: CDR1 MDHEN and CDR2 SYDVKM. For the CDR3, the DNA is TGTGCCAGCAGTTCTCCCTCTCCGACTAGCGGGGGGTACAATGAGCAGTTCTTC. Translating gives CASSSPSPTSGGYNEQFF.

This clonotype was detected many times. The rearrangement uses TRBV2 and TRBJ2-1; possibly TRBD1 for D (5 bases). The length of the CDR3 is 13 residues. CDR1 is SNHLY, CDR2 FYNNEI, per germline. With 7 bases removed from V and 5 bases from J, the gap between germline ends came to 12 bases. The CDR3 bases are TGTGCCAGCAAGGCAGGGCGTAACAATGAGCAGTTCTTC. Its translation is CASKAGRNNEQFF.

The chain joins TRBV19 to TRBJ2-1, with 9 nucleotides matching TRBD1. This CDR3 has 13 amino acids. V was pared by 3 bases and J by 8 bases, with 2 bases of the junction left unmatched. CDR1 and CDR2 (germline): LNHDA, SQIVND (reference sequence). In DNA, the CDR3 is TGTGCCAGTAGTATCACAGGGGGCCATGAGCAGTTCTTC. Protein sequence: CASSITGGHEQFF.

The chain links TRBV30 to TRBJ2-4, with D unresolved. The CDR3 runs to 13 residues. V shed 1 base and J shed 5 bases, with 9 bases lying between them. Germline CDR1 reads GTSNPN; CDR2 reads SVGIG (reference sequence). This chain's CDR3 is CAWSGRIENIQYF. The CDR3 nucleotides are TGTGCCTGGAGTGGGCGGATCGAAAACATTCAGTACTTC.

This clonotype was recorded many times. The CDR3 here is CASTGRGAGAVSNEQFF. DNA of the CDR3: TGTGCCAGCACTGGGCGGGGTGCGGGAGCGGTCTCCAATGAGCAGTTCTTC. The V call is TRBV6-1, the J call TRBJ2-1, with TRBD2 matching 7 bases. The length of the CDR3 is 17 residues. V was pared by 7 bases and J by 6 bases, with 18 bases of the junction left unmatched. Germline V gene lookup returns CDR1 MNHNS and CDR2 SASEGT.

This clonotype showed up many times. The gene calls are TRBV30 and TRBJ1-6, with D tentatively TRBD1 (5 bases). Germline-derived CDR1 and CDR2 are GTSNPN and SVGIG (reference sequence). This CDR3 has 12 residues. Trimming pared 3 bases from V and 10 bases from J, leaving 10 bases between. CDR3 loop: CAWRVGGSPLHF. The CDR3, as DNA: TGTGCCTGGAGGGTGGGGGGATCACCCCTCCACTTT.

This clonotype came up many times. The rearrangement uses TRBV19 and TRBJ2-2; 9 bases agree with TRBD1. Germline CDR1 and CDR2: LNHDA and SQIVND (reference sequence). After removal of 9 bases from V and 1 base from J, the junction contained 6 bases not matched to a gene. CDR3 size: 15 residues. CDR3 DNA: TGTGCCAGCCGTACGGGACAGGGGAACACCGGGGAGCTGTTTTTT. Its protein is CASRTGQGNTGELFF.

This clonotype was found many times. The gene calls are TRBV10-3 and TRBJ1-6; 11 positions match TRBD1. Losses at the gene ends were 11 bases for V and 8 bases for J; bases not matched to a gene: 5. The CDR3 has 13 amino acids. Germline V gene lookup returns CDR1 ENHRY and CDR2 SYGVKD. CDR3: CAGKGQGDSPLHF. Here the CDR3 DNA reads TGTGCCGGCAAGGGACAGGGGGATTCACCCCTCCACTTT.